The entry below gives a single T cell receptor (beta chain) sequence along with its context. The source of the sample is a study of T cell repertoires in cytomegalovirus infection. Study details: Public TCR beta signatures marked donors with CMV infection and the matching HLA.

TCRdb reanalysed the reads using MiXCR and keeps one entry per CDR3 protein. The table has around 530,000 distinct CDR3 sequences, about 26% seen once. Trimming cost V 5 bases and J 5 bases; bases outside gene matches: 11. The CDR3 consists of 16 residues. The V gene's germline CDR1 is SGHAT and CDR2 FQNNGV. This clonotype originated in a human donor in good health (CMV status not recorded). Some clones in this sample may be carry-over from other donors' samples. This sequence joins TRBV11-2 and TRBJ2-3; the match to TRBD2 covers 9 bases. The sequenced sample was PBMCs. CDR3 in amino acids: CASSPSRAGGGDTQYF. The CDR3 DNA reads as TGTGCCAGCAGCCCCTCTAGGGCGGGAGGGGGAGATACGCAGTATTTT.